This TCR beta chain was obtained from a study of OX40 agonist ivuxolimab in advanced cancers. About the study: Males comprised 75% to 90% of the group, whose mean age was approximately 60 years (range roughly 20 to 85).

The table lists this clone with a few counts. Antigen unknown. General study points: Antigen specificity was not determined for the expanded peripheral T cells. Researchers report that CD8+ T cells had, on average, more expanded clones than CD4+.

With V trimmed by 4 bases and J by 6 bases, 7 bases remained unmatched. Looked up from germline, CDR1 is SGDLS and CDR2 is YYNGEE. This CDR3 comprises 16 residues. Libraries were prepared by immunoSEQ multiplex PCR; TCRdb keeps only in-frame clonotypes and omits some of them. The sample has tens of thousands of clones, under 85% seen once. Sampling of blood occurred at baseline, cycle 4 day 1, and cycle 7 day 1. The receptor was derived from an adult with an advanced solid tumor such as melanoma, head and neck, liver or kidney cancer. The sequences come from CD4+ or CD8+ T cells sorted from blood, collected in a trial of the OX40 agonist ivuxolimab. The chain combines TRBV9 with TRBJ2-3; TRBD2 matches 14 bases. The CDR3 nucleotides are TGTGCCAGCAGCCCCGGACTAGCGGGAGGCCAGGATACGCAGTATTTT. Protein sequence: CASSPGLAGGQDTQYF.